This T cell receptor beta chain was sequenced for a study of T-cell memory formation after mild COVID-19. Study-wide background: Largely, the TCR clusters proved donor specific.

Study results and caveats: Mainly in CM and EM were contracting CD4+ clones; CD8+ were in EMRA. CD4+ bias marked clones expanding day 15 to 37, unlike balanced contracting clones. Pre-infection memory showed some responding clones, and this suggested that cross-reactive memory joined.

This clonotype was found a few times. No antigen is known for it. TCRdb re-called the 5' RACE reads through MiXCR, storing one row per CDR3 protein. Found here are approximately 180,000 distinct CDR3 sequences, more than 15% of them singletons; the top ten hold about 2%. This receptor was taken from an adult woman who had mild COVID-19 (a few samples of this study predate the infection). Cell type and time point are not known. The sequencing input was PBMCs or a T cell subset sorted from them (not recorded which).

CDR3 bases: TGTGCCAGCAGCTTATTCCTTACGGGAGCAGAGACCCAGTACTTC. Its translation is CASSLFLTGAETQYF. V gene TRBV7-9 combines with J gene TRBJ2-5, with D possibly being TRBD2 (6 bases). Trimming left V 2 bases short and J 4 bases short, with 14 bases between. The germline V gene has CDR1 SEHNR and CDR2 FQNEAQ (reference sequence). CDR3 length equals 15 residues.